This T cell receptor (beta chain) comes out of a study of T cell repertoires in cytomegalovirus infection. Across the study: Use of recently identified HLA-C-restricted and well-studied HLA-B-restricted CMV epitopes was part of the study. Through public TCR beta signatures, both CMV infection and matching HLA type were indicated. Whole-study findings and limits: CMV carriers having the relevant HLA were flagged by cumulative public TCR beta family frequency. The response measured ex vivo was dominated by TCR beta clonotypes (HLA-C-restricted and CMV-specific).

This clonotype was found a few times. What it recognizes is unknown. MiXCR, run by TCRdb on the reads, gives a single entry per CDR3 protein. The table shows approximately 89,000 distinct CDR3 sequences, with approximately 30% occurring only once. CDR3 length equals 12 residues. V was pared by 5 bases and J by 5 bases, with 9 bases between. Here the sequenced sample was CD8+ T cells from cultured PBMCs, taken from culture after CMV antigen stimulation. The chain combines TRBV12-3 or TRBV12-4 with TRBJ1-1; D not certain. The TCR originated in a human donor in good health (CMV status not recorded). Some clones in this sample may be carry-over from other donors' samples. Written as DNA, the CDR3 is TGTGCCAGCAGTCACGGAGGGACTGAAGCTTTCTTT. The encoded protein is CASSHGGTEAFF.